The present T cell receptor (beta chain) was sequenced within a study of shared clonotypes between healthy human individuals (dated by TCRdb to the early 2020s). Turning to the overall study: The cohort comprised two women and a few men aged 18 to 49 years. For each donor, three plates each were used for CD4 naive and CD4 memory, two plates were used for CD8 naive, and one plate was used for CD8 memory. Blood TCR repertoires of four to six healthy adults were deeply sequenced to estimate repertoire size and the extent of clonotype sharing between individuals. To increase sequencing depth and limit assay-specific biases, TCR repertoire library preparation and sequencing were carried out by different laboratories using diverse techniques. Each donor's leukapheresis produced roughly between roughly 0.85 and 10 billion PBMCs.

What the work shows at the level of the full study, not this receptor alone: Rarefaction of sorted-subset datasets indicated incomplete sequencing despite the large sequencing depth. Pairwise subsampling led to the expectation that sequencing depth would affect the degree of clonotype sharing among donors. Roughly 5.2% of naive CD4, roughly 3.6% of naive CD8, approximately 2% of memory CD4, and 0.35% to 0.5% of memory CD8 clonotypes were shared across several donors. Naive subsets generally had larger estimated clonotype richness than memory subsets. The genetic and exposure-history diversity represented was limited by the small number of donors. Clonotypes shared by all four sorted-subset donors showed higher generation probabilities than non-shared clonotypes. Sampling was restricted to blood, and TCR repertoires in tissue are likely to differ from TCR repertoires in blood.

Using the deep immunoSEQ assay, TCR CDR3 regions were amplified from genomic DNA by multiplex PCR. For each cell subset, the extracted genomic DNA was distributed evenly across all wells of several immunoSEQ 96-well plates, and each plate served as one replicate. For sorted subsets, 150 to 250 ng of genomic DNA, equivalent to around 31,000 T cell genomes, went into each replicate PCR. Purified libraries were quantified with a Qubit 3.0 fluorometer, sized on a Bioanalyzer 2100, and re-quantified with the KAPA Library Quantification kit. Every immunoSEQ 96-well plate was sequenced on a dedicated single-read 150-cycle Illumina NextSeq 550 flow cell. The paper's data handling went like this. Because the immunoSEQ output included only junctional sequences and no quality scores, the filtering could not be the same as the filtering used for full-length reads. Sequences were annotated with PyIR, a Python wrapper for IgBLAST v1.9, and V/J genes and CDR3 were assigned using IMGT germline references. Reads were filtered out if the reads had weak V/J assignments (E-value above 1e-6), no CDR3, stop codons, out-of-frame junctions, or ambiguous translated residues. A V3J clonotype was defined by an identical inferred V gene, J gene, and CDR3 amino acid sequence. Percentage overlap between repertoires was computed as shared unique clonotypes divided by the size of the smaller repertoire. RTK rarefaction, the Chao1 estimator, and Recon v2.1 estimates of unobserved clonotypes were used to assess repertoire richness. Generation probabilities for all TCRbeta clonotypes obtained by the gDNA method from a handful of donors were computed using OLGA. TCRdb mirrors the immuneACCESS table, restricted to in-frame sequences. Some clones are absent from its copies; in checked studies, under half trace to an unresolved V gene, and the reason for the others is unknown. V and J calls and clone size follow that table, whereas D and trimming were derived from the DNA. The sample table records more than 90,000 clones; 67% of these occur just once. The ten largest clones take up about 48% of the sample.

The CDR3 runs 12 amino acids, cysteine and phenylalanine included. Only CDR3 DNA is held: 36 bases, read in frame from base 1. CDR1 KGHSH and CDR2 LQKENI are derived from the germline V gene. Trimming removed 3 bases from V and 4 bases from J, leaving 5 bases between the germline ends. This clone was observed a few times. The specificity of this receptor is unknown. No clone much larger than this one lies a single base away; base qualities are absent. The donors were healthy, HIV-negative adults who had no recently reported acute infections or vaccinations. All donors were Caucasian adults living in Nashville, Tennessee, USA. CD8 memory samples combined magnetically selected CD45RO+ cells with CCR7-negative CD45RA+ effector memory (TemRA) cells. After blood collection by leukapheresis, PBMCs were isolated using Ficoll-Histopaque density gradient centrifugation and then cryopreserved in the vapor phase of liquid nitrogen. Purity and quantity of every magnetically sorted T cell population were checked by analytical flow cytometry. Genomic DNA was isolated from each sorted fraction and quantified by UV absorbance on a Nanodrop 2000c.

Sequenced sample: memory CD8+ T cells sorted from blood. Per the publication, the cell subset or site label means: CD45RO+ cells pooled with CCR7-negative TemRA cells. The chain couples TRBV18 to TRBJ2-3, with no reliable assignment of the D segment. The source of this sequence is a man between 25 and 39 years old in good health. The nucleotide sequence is TGTGCCAGCTCACCCTTGTCAGATACGCAGTATTTT. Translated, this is CASSPLSDTQYF.